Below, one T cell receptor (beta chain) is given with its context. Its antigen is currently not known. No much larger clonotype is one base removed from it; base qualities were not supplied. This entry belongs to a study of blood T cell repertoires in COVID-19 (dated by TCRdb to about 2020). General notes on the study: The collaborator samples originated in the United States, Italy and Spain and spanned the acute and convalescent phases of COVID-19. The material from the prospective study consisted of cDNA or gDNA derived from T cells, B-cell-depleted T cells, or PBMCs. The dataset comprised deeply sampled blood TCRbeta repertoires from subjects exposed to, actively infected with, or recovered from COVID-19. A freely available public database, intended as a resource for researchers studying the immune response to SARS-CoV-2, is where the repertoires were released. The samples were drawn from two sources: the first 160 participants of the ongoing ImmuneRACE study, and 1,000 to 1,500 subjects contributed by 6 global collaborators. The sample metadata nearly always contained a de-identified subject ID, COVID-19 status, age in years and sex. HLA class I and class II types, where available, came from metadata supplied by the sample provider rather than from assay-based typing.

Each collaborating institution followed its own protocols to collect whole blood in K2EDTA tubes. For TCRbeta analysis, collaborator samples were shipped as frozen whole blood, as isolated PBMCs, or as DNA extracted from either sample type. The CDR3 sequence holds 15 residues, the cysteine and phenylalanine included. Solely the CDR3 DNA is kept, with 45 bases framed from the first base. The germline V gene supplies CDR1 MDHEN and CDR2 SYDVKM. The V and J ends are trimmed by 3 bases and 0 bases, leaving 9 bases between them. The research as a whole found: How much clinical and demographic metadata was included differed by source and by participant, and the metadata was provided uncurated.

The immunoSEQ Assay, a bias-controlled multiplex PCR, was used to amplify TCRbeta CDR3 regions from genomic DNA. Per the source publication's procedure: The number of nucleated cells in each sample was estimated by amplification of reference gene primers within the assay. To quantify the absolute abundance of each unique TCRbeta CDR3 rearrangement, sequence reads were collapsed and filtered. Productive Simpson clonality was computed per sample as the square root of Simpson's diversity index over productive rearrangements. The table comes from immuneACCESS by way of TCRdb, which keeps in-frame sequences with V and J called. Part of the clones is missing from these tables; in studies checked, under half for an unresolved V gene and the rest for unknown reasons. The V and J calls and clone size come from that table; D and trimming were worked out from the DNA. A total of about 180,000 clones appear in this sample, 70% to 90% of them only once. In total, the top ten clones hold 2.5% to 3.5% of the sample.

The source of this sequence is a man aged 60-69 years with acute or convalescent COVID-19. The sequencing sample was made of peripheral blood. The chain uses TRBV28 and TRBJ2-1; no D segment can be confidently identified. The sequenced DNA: TGTGCCAGCAGTTTTGTGGCCAACTCCTACAATGAGCAGTTCTTC. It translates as CASSFVANSYNEQFF.